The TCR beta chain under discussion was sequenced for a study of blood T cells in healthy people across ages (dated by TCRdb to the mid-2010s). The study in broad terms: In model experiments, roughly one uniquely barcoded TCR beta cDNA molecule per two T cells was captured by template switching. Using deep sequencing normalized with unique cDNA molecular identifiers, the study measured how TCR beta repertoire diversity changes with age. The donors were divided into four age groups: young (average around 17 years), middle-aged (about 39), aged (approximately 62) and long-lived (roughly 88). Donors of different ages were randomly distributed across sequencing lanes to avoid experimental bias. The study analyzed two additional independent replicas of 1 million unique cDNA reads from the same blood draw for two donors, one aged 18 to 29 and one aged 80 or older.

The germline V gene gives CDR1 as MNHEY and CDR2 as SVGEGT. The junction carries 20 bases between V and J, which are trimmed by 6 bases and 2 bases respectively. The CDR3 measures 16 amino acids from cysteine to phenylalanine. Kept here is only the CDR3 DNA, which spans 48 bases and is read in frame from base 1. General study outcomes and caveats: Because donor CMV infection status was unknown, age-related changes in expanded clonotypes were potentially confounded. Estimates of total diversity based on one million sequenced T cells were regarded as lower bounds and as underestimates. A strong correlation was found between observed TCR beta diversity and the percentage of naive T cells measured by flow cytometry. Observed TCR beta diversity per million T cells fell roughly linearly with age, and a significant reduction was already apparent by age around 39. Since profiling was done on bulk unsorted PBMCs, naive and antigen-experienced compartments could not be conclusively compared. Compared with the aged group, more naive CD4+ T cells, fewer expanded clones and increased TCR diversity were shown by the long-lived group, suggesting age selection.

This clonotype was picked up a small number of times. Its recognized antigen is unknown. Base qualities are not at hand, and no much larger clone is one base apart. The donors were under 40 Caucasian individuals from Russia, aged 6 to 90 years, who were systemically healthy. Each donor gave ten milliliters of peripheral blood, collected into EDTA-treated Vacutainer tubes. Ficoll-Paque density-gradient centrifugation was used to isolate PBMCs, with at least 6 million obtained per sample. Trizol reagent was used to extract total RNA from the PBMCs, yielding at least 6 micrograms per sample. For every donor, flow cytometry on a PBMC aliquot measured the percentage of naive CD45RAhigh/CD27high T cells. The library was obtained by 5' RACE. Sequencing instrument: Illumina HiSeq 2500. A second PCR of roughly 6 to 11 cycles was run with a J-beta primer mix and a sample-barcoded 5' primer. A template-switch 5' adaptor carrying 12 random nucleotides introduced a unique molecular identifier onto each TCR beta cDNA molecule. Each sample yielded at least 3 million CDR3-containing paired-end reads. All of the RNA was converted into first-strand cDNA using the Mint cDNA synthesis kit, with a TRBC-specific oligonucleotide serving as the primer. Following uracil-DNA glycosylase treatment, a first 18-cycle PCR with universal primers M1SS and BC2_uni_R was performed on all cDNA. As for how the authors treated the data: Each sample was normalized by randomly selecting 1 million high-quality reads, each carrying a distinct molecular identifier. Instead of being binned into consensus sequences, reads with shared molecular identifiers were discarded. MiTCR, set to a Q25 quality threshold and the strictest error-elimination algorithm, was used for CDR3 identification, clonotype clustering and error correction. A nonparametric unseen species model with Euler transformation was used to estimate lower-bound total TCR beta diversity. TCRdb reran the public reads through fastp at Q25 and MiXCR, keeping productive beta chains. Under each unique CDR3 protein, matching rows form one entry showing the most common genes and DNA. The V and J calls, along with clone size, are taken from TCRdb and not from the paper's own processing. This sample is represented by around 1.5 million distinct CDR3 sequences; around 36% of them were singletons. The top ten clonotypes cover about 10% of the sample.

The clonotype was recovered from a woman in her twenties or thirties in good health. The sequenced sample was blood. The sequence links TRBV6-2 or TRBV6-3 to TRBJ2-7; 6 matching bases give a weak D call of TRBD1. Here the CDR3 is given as CASRSSSLGHPYEQYF. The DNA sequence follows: TGTGCCAGCAGATCCTCTAGCTTGGGACATCCCTACGAGCAGTACTTC.